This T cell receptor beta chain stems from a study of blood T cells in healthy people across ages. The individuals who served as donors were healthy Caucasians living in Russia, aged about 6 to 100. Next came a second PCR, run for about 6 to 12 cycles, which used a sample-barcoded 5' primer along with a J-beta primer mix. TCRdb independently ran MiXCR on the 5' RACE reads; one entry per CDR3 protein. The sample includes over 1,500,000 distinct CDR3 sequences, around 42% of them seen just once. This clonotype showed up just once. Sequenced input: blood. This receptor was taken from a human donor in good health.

The CDR3: CASTDYTGNRGGYTF. The CDR3 DNA reads TGCGCCAGCACCGACTATACAGGGAATAGGGGTGGCTACACCTTC. The V call is TRBV5-1, the J call TRBJ1-2, with D possibly matching TRBD1 (6 bases). CDR1 is SGHRS and CDR2 is YFSETQ in the germline V gene. The length of the CDR3 is 15 residues. Trimming left V 6 bases short and J 7 bases short, with 22 bases between.